This paragraph covers one T cell receptor beta chain sequence. Its recognized antigen is unknown. One base away there is no much larger clone; base qualities are not given. The data stem from a study of cytomegalovirus exposure and HLA in healthy donors (dated by TCRdb to between 2016 and 2019). Study-wide context: An earlier analysis of fewer than 750 of the donors reported 276 Gb of sequence data and roughly 120 million unique TCR beta sequences obtained from about 170 million T cells. A separate validation cohort of 90 to 150 different subjects was used in addition to the 666-subject first cohort. In a later analysis, previously published TCR beta repertoires from hundreds of donors were re-analyzed and high-resolution HLA genotyping was added so that TCR occurrence patterns could be studied. To decide whether each TCR beta V gene segment behaved as functional or pseudogenic, an earlier analysis of 587 of the donors relied on high-throughput TCR beta sequencing. The genetic ancestry cluster associated with self-reported Caucasian donors included 81% of the approximately 410 genotyped donors. HLA typing included class I and class II loci at four-digit resolution. High-throughput TCR immunosequencing, statistical association of individual TCRs with disease status, and machine learning were combined to predict cytomegalovirus infection status. On average, roughly 200,000 unique TCR beta nucleotide sequences were sequenced per donor among roughly 430 genotyped donors of the cohort, with around 19% of those sequences being non-productive. The number of typed donors differed by locus: about 620-640 for A, B, C, DRB1 and DQB1; 500 to 550 for DQA1; roughly 600 for DPA1; and approximately 450 for DPB1. The study used immunosequencing to profile the T cell repertoires of several hundred subjects and linked those repertoires to cytomegalovirus serostatus. All discovery cohort repertoires had been generated on a single sequencing platform. Rather than drawing on any new phenotypic data, the later analysis identified candidate immune exposures from TCR beta sequences and the way those sequences occurred across donors. In a later genetic analysis, genome-wide SNP genotypes for about three fifths of the 666 donors were used, and that subset was treated as a discovery cohort. The study was designed to test whether signatures of past pathogen exposure could be identified by cataloging public T cell receptors. An early release that covered more than 550 HLA-typed donors contained around 330 gigabases of sequencing data and tens of millions of unique TCR sequences. A few DR-DQ haplotypes were handled as single units for association and clustering because linkage in the cohort was strong. Donor age, sex, ethnicity and CMV serostatus were compiled together with the repertoire data. Results the study describes overall, beyond this receptor: Linkage disequilibrium might explain the correlated functional status among segregating V segments, but an unknown experimental factor could not be excluded. In an earlier analysis of 450 to 750 of the donors, most TCR beta V segments appeared in productive rearrangements about 90% or about 30% of the time, broadly matching IMGT annotations. The only immune exposure information available for the cohort was CMV serostatus. In a later analysis, TCR association rates were found to vary across HLA loci, with the most associated TCRs seen for DRB1 alleles and the fewest for HLA-C alleles. In a later genetic analysis, a missense DCLRE1C variant was associated with V-gene and J-gene trimming of TCR beta chains, and the association was replicated in an independent cohort. The 87-base-pair reads could not distinguish some IMGT-functional V segments, including TRBV6-2 and TRBV6-3, so those segments were excluded. A few of the identified cytomegalovirus-associated TCR beta chains were confirmed in vitro to be specific for cytomegalovirus antigens. In both the original and validation cohorts, the classifier was reported to diagnose cytomegalovirus status with high specificity and sensitivity. A later analysis associated about 16,000 TCR beta sequences with specific HLA alleles at a false discovery rate of 0.05. Several of the top co-occurrence clusters appeared to be linked to parvovirus B19, influenza, CMV and Epstein-Barr virus, according to a later analysis. A total of 150 to 200 TCR beta chains were listed by the study as associated with cytomegalovirus. In a later analysis, most CMV-associated TCR beta chains were found to appear HLA-restricted, with HLA associations seemingly driven largely by CMV exposure. A later genetic analysis reported fewer N-insertions in productive TCRs among donors in an Asian-associated ancestry cluster than the approximately 670-donor mean. Most TCR sequences were observed very rarely across donors, whereas some public TCRs were present in many individuals. Because HLA typing was missing for some donors at each locus, association tests included only the typed subset. The earlier analysis of 587 of the donors excluded fewer than 20 rarely observed V segments, including chromosome 9 orphons, because counts were too low. A later analysis found that HLA-associated TCR beta chains were more clonally expanded and had lower generation probabilities than equally common non-associated chains. The presence/absence analyses assumed that sequencing depth was roughly uniform across donors, and that assumption may not be true. When HLA alleles, especially DR and DQ, strongly co-occurred, attributing TCR associations to individual alleles was difficult. According to the authors, the approach could potentially be generalized to other disease states and immunological phenotypes. A cluster of highly shared sequence variants was judged likely to represent a technical artifact of the sequencing pipeline. In this cohort, only TCR beta chains were sequenced, and detectable features were limited by the absence of alpha or paired-chain data. A further reported finding was that TCR beta sequences accurately predicted the HLA-A and HLA-B alleles for most subjects in the first cohort.

V gives up 6 bases and J gives up 5 bases, and the segment between their germline ends measures 11 bases. Taken from the germline V gene (reference sequence), the CDR1 and CDR2 loops are DFQATT and SNEGSKA. CDR3 length: 11 amino acids, cysteine to phenylalanine. Only the CDR3 DNA stays, 33 bases, in frame from base 1. The method behind the library was the immunoSEQ multiplex PCR assay. The multiplex PCR relied on a mix of 60 forward primers for TCR Vbeta segments and 13 reverse primers for TCR Jbeta segments. A multiplex PCR assay on genomic DNA amplified the CDR3 region of rearranged TCR beta genes. Amplified TCR beta libraries were sequenced as 87-base-pair reads on the Illumina HiSeq System. Regarding the original processing steps: A later analysis counted tens of millions of unique TCR beta chains across the 666 repertoires, and about 10 million of these chains were shared by at least two donors. Raw reads were error-corrected and collapsed into unique sequences by a nearest-neighbor algorithm in which closely related sequences were merged to remove PCR and sequencing errors. CDR3 sequences were aligned to IMGT reference sequences to assign V, D and J gene segments. Each retained sequence needed at least a six-nucleotide match to both a V gene segment and a J gene segment. A rearrangement counted as productive if the CDR3 had no stop codons and remained in frame with V and J, and every other rearrangement counted as non-productive. Following IMGT convention, CDR3 was defined as the stretch from the second conserved V-encoded cysteine up to the conserved J-encoded phenylalanine. Sequences without an unambiguous match to a single V gene segment were excluded from the earlier analysis of 500 to 700 of the donors. In an earlier analysis of 587 of the donors, a V segment was called functional when productive rearrangements were above 56.7%, and segregating when the standard deviation between donors exceeded 5%. A statistical classification framework was developed to diagnose cytomegalovirus status using the catalog of TCR beta chain sequences. V and J gene assignment, in a later analysis, came from comparing TCR nucleotide sequences with IMGT/GENE-DB human TR gene sequences. In a later analysis, CDR3 sequences and most-parsimonious VDJ recombination scenarios were assigned using the TCRdist pipeline. A later analysis defined each TCR beta chain by its CDR3 amino acid sequence plus V-gene family, and excluded reads lacking a unique V-gene family. A later analysis removed 592 highly shared, low-generation-probability nucleotide sequences to deal with suspected cross-contamination and a sequencing artifact. For each public chain, a later analysis derived a clonal expansion index from normalized ranks of inferred template counts within each repertoire. In a later analysis, generation probabilities were computed using a VDJ recombination model fitted to out-of-frame rearrangements, and the results were checked against IGoR. A later analysis scored TCR-TCR, TCR-HLA and TCR-CMV co-occurrence with hypergeometric tests, applying a repertoire-size bias correction to TCR pairs. False discovery rates were estimated in a later analysis by permuting HLA or CMV assignments 20 times. In a later analysis, co-occurring TCRs were grouped using DBSCAN, and TCRdist sequence similarity was added for clustering within HLA-allele-positive subsets. For co-occurrence clustering, repertoires with fewer than 30,000 or more than 120,000 public chains were excluded, along with roughly 5 repertoires with anomalous nucleotide sharing. TCRdb holds this immuneACCESS table with in-frame rearrangements only. Some clones are missing; in checked studies, unresolved V genes explain under half, and the rest has no known cause. Clone size and V and J calls were adopted from that table, with D and trimming inferred from the DNA. The sample records around 150,000 clones, roughly four fifths of which are singletons. Roughly 1% of the sample is held by the ten biggest clonotypes.

The cohort comprised hundreds of healthy bone marrow donors. At the time of sampling, all cohort members were nominally healthy, though unrecorded immune exposures were likely present. The donor tested CMV seronegative and was one of the 352 seronegative cohort members. Every donor gave a peripheral blood sample, and the peripheral blood mononuclear cells from that sample were used for TCR beta sequencing. Genomic DNA was extracted from the blood cell samples with the Qiagen DNeasy Blood Extraction Kit. The sequenced sample was PBMCs. This clonotype was sampled from a woman in her thirties or forties in good health and CMV-seronegative. The sequence links TRBV20-1 to TRBJ2-7, with no reliable assignment of the D segment. The CDR3 protein is CSAEASHEQYF. Here is the DNA: TGCAGTGCAGAGGCCAGCCACGAGCAGTACTTC.